This TCR beta chain stems from a study of blood T cell repertoires in COVID-19. Across the whole study: There were acute and convalescent COVID-19 samples, and they came from the United States, Italy and Spain. Sources were T cells, B-cell-depleted T cells, or PBMCs; the material itself was cDNA or gDNA.

As originally analysed: Using reference gene primer amplification, nucleated cell counts were estimated. The table came from immunoSEQ multiplex PCR; TCRdb's copy has only in-frame clones and leaves some out. The V and J calls and clone size were taken over from that table, and D and trimming were inferred from the DNA. The sample yields about 60,000 clones, about nine tenths seen once. This CDR3 is built from 14 residues. Germline V gives CDR1 MDHEN, CDR2 SYDVKM. V dropped 1 base and J dropped 5 bases, with 11 bases sitting between them. The TCR originated in a man between 60 and 75 years old with acute or convalescent COVID-19. The sample taken for sequencing was peripheral blood. The V gene is TRBV28, the J gene TRBJ2-5; tentatively, D is TRBD1 (7 bases). In nucleotides, the CDR3 is TGTGCCAGCAGTTTATCCGGGGGACAGGAGACCCAGTACTTC. Protein sequence: CASSLSGGQETQYF.